These 10 T cell receptor beta chains came from one sample sequenced in a study of brain T cells in children with intractable seizures. Using immunoSEQ multiplex PCR, the repertoire was profiled, and TCRdb retains in-frame clones only, with some absent. Here the sample spans 340,000 or so clones, more than 85% being singletons. The time point: blood from clinic visit 5 months post-surgery; TSC patient then seizure free. Here the sequenced sample was peripheral blood, taken about 5 months after surgery. These receptors came from a boy under two years old with tuberous sclerosis and intractable seizures.

This clone was seen a handful of times. The chain joins TRBV18 to TRBJ2-1; perhaps TRBD1 as D (6 bases). This CDR3 spans 14 amino acids. Germline V gene sequence: CDR1 KGHSH, CDR2 LQKENI. The V end lost 3 bases, the J end lost 10 bases, and 16 bases lay between the germline ends. The CDR3 reads CASSPIDRLYEQFF. In DNA, the CDR3 is TGTGCCAGCTCACCGATAGACAGGCTATACGAGCAGTTCTTC.

This chain joins TRBV5-1 and TRBJ2-4; 7 bases match TRBD1. V shed 1 base, J shed 9 bases, and the junction held 13 bases outside the gene matches. This CDR3 comprises 16 residues. CDR1 is SGHRS and CDR2 is YFSETQ in the germline V gene. The CDR3 DNA follows: TGCGCCAGCAGCTTGCGACAGGGCAGACAAAATGCCATTCAGTACTTC. It codes for CASSLRQGRQNAIQYF.

V usage is TRBV10-3 and J usage is TRBJ1-3; D might be TRBD1 (6 bases). This CDR3 has 14 amino acids. Germline V lookup: CDR1 ENHRY, CDR2 SYGVKD. V was cut by 8 bases and J by 8 bases, with 19 bases left in between. CDR3 residues: CAIRGRGGQHTIYF. CDR3 coding DNA: TGTGCCATCCGTGGCAGGGGAGGCCAACACACCATATATTTT.

The gene calls are TRBV7-9 and TRBJ1-6; tentatively, D is TRBD1 (6 bases). The CDR3 extends over 16 amino acids. Germline CDR1 SEHNR, CDR2 FQNEAQ (reference sequence). Trimming cost V 8 bases and J 5 bases, with 19 bases left between them. CDR3 nucleotide sequence: TGTGCCAGCTCTTCCCACAGGGAAGTGGATAATTCACCCCTCCACTTT. Encoded protein: CASSSHREVDNSPLHF. Drawing the rest from reference TRBV7-9 and TRBJ1-6, the complete variable domain is DTGVSQNPRHKITKRGQNVTFRCDPISEHNRLYWYRQTLGQGPEFLTYFQNEAQLEKSRLLSDRFSAERPKGSFSTLEIQRTEQGDSAMYLCASSSHREVDNSPLHFGNGTRLTVT.

The V call is TRBV28, the J call TRBJ2-1; D gene ambiguous. From germline, CDR1 is MDHEN and CDR2 SYDVKM. This CDR3 is 12 amino acids long. V shed 7 bases and J shed 6 bases, with 10 bases lying between them. The CDR3 here is CASTPSFNEQFF. CDR3 in DNA: TGTGCCAGCACCCCGTCTTTCAATGAGCAGTTCTTC.

The J gene is TRBJ2-7, the V gene TRBV5-6, with a possible D match to TRBD1 (6 bases). Trimming removed 7 bases at V and 4 bases at J, with 15 bases between. Germline V gene sequence: CDR1 SGHDT, CDR2 YYEEEE. This CDR3 has 13 residues. The CDR3 sequence: CASGRTDTYEQYF. DNA of the CDR3: TGTGCCAGCGGACGGACAGATACTTACGAGCAGTACTTC.

The V and J genes are TRBV9 and TRBJ1-1; D possibly corresponds to TRBD1 (5 bases). The CDR3 has 15 amino acids. Trimming pared 0 bases from V and 8 bases from J, leaving 17 bases between. CDR1 SGDLS and CDR2 YYNGEE come from the germline V gene. The CDR3 region has the DNA TGTGCCAGCAGCGTAGGGGACCAACCAGGTCGGGAAGCTTTCTTT. Translating it yields CASSVGDQPGREAFF.

The rearrangement links TRBV24-1 to TRBJ2-2; D call uncertain. Trimming pared 0 bases from V and 3 bases from J, leaving 4 bases between. Germline V CDR1 and CDR2: KGHDR, SFDVKD. This CDR3 has 14 amino acids. This CDR3 reads CATSDLGHTGELFF. The CDR3 bases are TGTGCCACCAGTGATTTGGGACACACCGGGGAGCTGTTTTTT.

J is TRBJ1-6 and V is TRBV9; tentative D call: TRBD1 (6 bases). Germline CDR1 and CDR2: SGDLS and YYNGEE. The CDR3 spans 18 residues. The V end was cut by 1 base, the J end by 7 bases, with 21 bases between. The CDR3 region is CASSVTPVPGRGNSPLHF. The CDR3 bases are TGTGCCAGCAGCGTAACCCCAGTTCCCGGCAGGGGAAATTCACCCCTCCACTTT.

This clone showed up just once. In DNA, the CDR3 is TGTGCCTGGAGTATCGGGGGAAACACTGAAGCTTTCTTT. This encodes CAWSIGGNTEAFF. This chain joins TRBV30 and TRBJ1-1; perhaps TRBD1 as D (5 bases). CDR1 and CDR2 from the germline V gene are GTSNPN and SVGIG (reference sequence). The CDR3 is made up of 13 amino acids. The V and J ends lost 2 bases and 2 bases respectively, with 9 bases between them.